This T cell receptor beta chain appears in the sequencing data of a study of blood T cell repertoires in COVID-19. The CDR3 covers 16 residues. TCRdb keeps only in-frame clones here, not all; method: immunoSEQ multiplex PCR. The sample has some 200,000 clones, about 85% seen once. There are a few counts of this clone. This sequence originates from a man aged 55 to 70 with active or convalescent COVID-19. Sequenced material: peripheral blood. The chain employs TRBV21-1 and TRBJ1-6; the listed D gene, TRBD1, was not tested against the DNA. TRBV21-1 is a listed pseudogene. The CDR3 loop is CASSCSRGQGKEPLHF. The CDR3 nucleotides are TGTGCCAGCAGCTGTTCAAGGGGACAGGGAAAAGAACCCCTCCACTTT.